Following are 9 T cell receptor beta chains from one sample sequenced in a study of memory CD4+ T cells and cytomegalovirus serostatus. TCRdb's copy holds only in-frame clones and misses some; the assay was immunoSEQ multiplex PCR. The sample consists of roughly 50,000 clones, around 77% of them appearing once. The sort gate was single viable CD3+CD4+CD8-CD45RO+ cells for memory CD4+ T cells. Source material: memory CD4+ T cells from blood. These receptors all stem from an adult in good health and CMV-seronegative.

The chain links TRBV11-3 to TRBJ2-7; D remains ambiguous. Germline V gene lookup returns CDR1 SGHNT and CDR2 YENEEA. V lost 4 bases, J lost 6 bases, and 13 bases lay in between. This CDR3 is 13 amino acids long. The CDR3 region has the DNA TGTGCCAGCAGCTCCTATGGCGATAGCGAGCAGTACTTC. Protein: CASSSYGDSEQYF.

This clone has just one count. Here the CDR3 reads CASSLGAGKNIQYF. CDR3 bases: TGCGCCAGCAGCTTGGGGGCTGGGAAAAACATTCAGTACTTC. The rearrangement uses TRBV5-1 and TRBJ2-4; D ambiguous. The CDR3 runs to 14 residues. Germline V CDR1 and CDR2: SGHRS, YFSETQ. The V and J ends lost 0 bases and 4 bases respectively, with 8 bases between them.

The chain joins TRBV7-2 to TRBJ2-3; D unresolved. The V and J ends lost 10 bases and 6 bases respectively, with 14 bases between them. This CDR3 contains 12 residues. Germline CDR1 reads SGHTA; CDR2 reads FQGNSA. CDR3 sequence reads: CAIGRLADTQYF. CDR3 in DNA: TGTGCCATCGGTCGTCTGGCGGATACGCAGTATTTT.

This clone turned up a few times. The J gene is TRBJ1-5, the V gene TRBV5-6; D is unresolved. The germline V and J ends were trimmed by 3 bases and 0 bases, with 10 bases remaining between them. This CDR3 has 15 residues. Germline-derived CDR1 and CDR2 are SGHDT and YYEEEE. The CDR3 DNA sequence: TGTGCCAGCAGCTACGGAGCTTATAGCAATCAGCCCCAGCATTTT. Its translation is CASSYGAYSNQPQHF.

This clone was counted once. The gene calls are TRBV5-6 and TRBJ2-2; TRBD2 matches at 14 bases. Germline V gene sequence: CDR1 SGHDT, CDR2 YYEEEE. The CDR3 contains 19 residues. V was clipped by 4 bases and J by 2 bases; unmatched bases: 10. CDR3 nucleotides: TGTGCCAGCAGCCCACCGGGACTAGCGGGGGCAATTAACACCGGGGAGCTGTTTTTT. Protein sequence: CASSPPGLAGAINTGELFF.

This clone was observed a single time. This chain links TRBV15 with TRBJ1-4; perhaps TRBD1 as D (5 bases). Germline loops: CDR1 LNHNV, CDR2 YYDKDF (reference sequence). The V end lost 0 bases, the J end lost 8 bases, and 10 bases lay between the germline ends. The CDR3 has 14 amino acids. CDR3 nucleotides: TGTGCCACCAGCAGAGATCAGGGAGGGGAAAAACTGTTTTTT. Its translation is CATSRDQGGEKLFF. Based on the CDR3 plus reference TRBV15 and TRBJ1-4, the full variable domain is DAMVIQNPRYQVTQFGKPVTLSCSQTLNHNVMYWYQQKSSQAPKLLFHYYDKDFNNEADTPDNFQSRRPNTSFCFLDIRSPGLGDTAMYLCATSRDQGGEKLFFGSGTQLSVL.

The chain carries TRBV9 and TRBJ2-7, with 9 bases identical to TRBD1. V dropped 0 bases and J dropped 1; count of bases not matched to a gene: 5. This CDR3 comprises 16 residues. The germline V gene has CDR1 SGDLS and CDR2 YYNGEE. Written as DNA, the CDR3 is TGTGCCAGCAGCGTAGATATCGGGACAGGGTCCTACGAGCAGTACTTC. Amino acid sequence: CASSVDIGTGSYEQYF.

V usage is TRBV7-2 and J usage is TRBJ2-2, with TRBD1 matching 9 bases. The CDR3 is 15 amino acids. Trimming cost V 5 bases and J 5 bases; bases outside gene matches: 6. Germline V gene sequence: CDR1 SGHTA, CDR2 FQGNSA. DNA for the CDR3: TGTGCCAGCAGCCGGGGACAGGGAAGGACCGGGGAGCTGTTTTTT. Its translation is CASSRGQGRTGELFF.

This clone was counted only a few times. The V and J genes are TRBV5-1 and TRBJ1-1, with D perhaps TRBD1 (5 bases). V was clipped by 5 bases and J by 4 bases, with 12 bases between them. CDR1 SGHRS and CDR2 YFSETQ come from the germline V gene. CDR3 length: 13 amino acids. The CDR3 is CASRIVGVTEAFF. Written as DNA, the CDR3 is TGCGCCAGCAGGATAGTGGGGGTCACTGAAGCTTTCTTT.